Below are 24 T cell receptor beta chains sequenced from a single sample in a study of breast tumors, draining lymph nodes, adjacent tissues. TCRdb re-analysed the multiplex PCR reads in MiXCR, keeping a single row per CDR3 protein. The data show fewer than 300,000 distinct CDR3 sequences, about 30% seen once. Samples came from axillary lymph nodes draining the breast cancer. What was sequenced was axillary lymph node tissue. The receptor set was obtained from a female donor with breast cancer. Some clones in this sample may be carry-over from other donors' samples.

This clonotype showed up many times. The J gene is TRBJ1-4, the V gene TRBV3-1, with no clear D. The length of the CDR3 is 13 residues. CDR1 LGHDT and CDR2 YNNKEL come from the germline V gene (reference sequence). Trimming left V 2 bases short and J 8 bases short, with 9 bases between. The CDR3 DNA reads TGTGCCAGCAGCCAATCTGTTGGAGAAAAACTGTTTTTT. Amino acid sequence: CASSQSVGEKLFF.

A few counts support this clonotype. Possible read error: a much larger clone is one base away. The CDR3 spells CSARSAYEQSF. CDR3 in DNA: TGCAGTGCTAGAAGCGCTTACGAGCAGTCCTTC. The V gene is TRBV20-1, the J gene TRBJ2-7; D unclear. Per germline, CDR1 DFQATT and CDR2 SNEGSKA (reference sequence). The CDR3 covers 11 residues.

There are many counts of this clonotype. The chain has TRBV27 and TRBJ2-5; 10 bases match TRBD2. With 5 bases clipped from V and 3 bases from J, the junction kept 12 bases outside the gene matches. The CDR3 consists of 17 residues. Germline V gene lookup returns CDR1 MNHEY and CDR2 SMNVEV (reference sequence). The CDR3 bases are TGTGCCAGCAGTACCTCCTTCGGACTAGCGGAGAAAGAGACCCAGTACTTC. This sequence encodes CASSTSFGLAEKETQYF.

This clonotype showed up many times. The V call is TRBV5-1, the J call TRBJ2-1; TRBD1 or TRBD2 may be the D gene (5 bases each). The CDR3 runs 16 residues. V shed 0 bases and J shed 5 bases, with 15 bases lying between them. Germline V CDR1 and CDR2: SGHRS, YFSETQ. The CDR3 is CASSLDPGPIDNEQFF. The DNA for the CDR3 is TGCGCCAGCAGCTTGGACCCGGGACCCATCGACAATGAGCAGTTCTTC. Looking up the rest from reference TRBV5-1 and TRBJ2-1 gives the full variable domain: KAGVTQTPRYLIKTRGQQVTLSCSPISGHRSVSWYQQTPGQGLQFLFEYFSETQRNKGNFPGRFSGRQFSNSRSEMNVSTLELGDSALYLCASSLDPGPIDNEQFFGPGTRLTVL.

This clonotype was recorded a few times. This could be a read error, since a much larger clone is one nucleotide away. This is likely a read error, given that the CDR3 carries no conserved phenylalanine or tryptophan at its end. V is TRBV19 and J is TRBJ2-1; TRBD2 matches at 8 bases. The CDR3 has 16 residues. The V segment lost 5 bases and the J segment 4 bases; nucleotides outside the gene matches: 10. Germline V gene sequence: CDR1 LNHDA, CDR2 SQIVND (reference sequence). CDR3 residues: CASSPGTSSRYNEQFS. In DNA, the CDR3 is TGTGCCAGTAGTCCCGGGACTAGTTCCCGATACAATGAGCAGTTCTCC.

This clonotype was seen more than once but under ten times. A much larger clone is a single base away; this may be a read error. The J gene is TRBJ2-4, the V gene TRBV7-9; D might be TRBD1 (5 bases). Germline V lookup: CDR1 SEHNR, CDR2 FQNEAQ (reference sequence). The CDR3 length is 13 residues. V lost 5 bases, J lost 8 bases, and 13 bases lay in between. CDR3: CASSLSLGDIQYF. The CDR3 bases are TGTGCCAGCAGCCTTAGCCTAGGGGACATTCAGTACTTC. Full variable domain (outside the CDR3, taken from reference TRBV7-9 and TRBJ2-4): DTGVSQNPRHKITKRGQNVTFRCDPISEHNRLYWYRQTLGQGPEFLTYFQNEAQLEKSRLLSDRFSAERPKGSFSTLEIQRTEQGDSAMYLCASSLSLGDIQYFGAGTRLSVL.

This chain joins TRBV25-1 and TRBJ1-1; 7 nucleotides line up with TRBD1. V lost 4 bases, J lost 7 bases, and 3 bases stayed unmatched. The CDR3 totals 12 residues. Per germline, CDR1 MGHDK and CDR2 SYGVNS. The CDR3 coding sequence is TGTGCCAGCAGTGGCAGACAGGGTGAAGCTTTCTTT. Amino acids: CASSGRQGEAFF.

This clonotype turned up a few times. The V and J genes are TRBV6-5 and TRBJ2-2; D is perhaps TRBD2 (5 bases). Germline V gives CDR1 MNHEY, CDR2 SVGAGI. Trimming removed 7 bases at V and 2 bases at J, with 11 bases between. The CDR3 runs 14 residues. CDR3 in amino acids: CASKSRENTGELFF. The CDR3, as DNA: TGTGCCAGCAAGTCCCGGGAAAACACCGGGGAGCTGTTTTTT.

This clonotype was recorded many times. The chain carries TRBV19 and TRBJ1-6; D is uncertain. The CDR3 consists of 11 residues. The germline gives CDR1 LNHDA, CDR2 SQIVND (reference sequence). The V and J ends lost 6 bases and 10 bases respectively, with 7 bases between them. The CDR3 DNA is TGTGCCAGTAGCCCAAAATCACCCCTCCACTTT. Amino acids: CASSPKSPLHF. Filled out from reference TRBV19 and TRBJ1-6, the complete variable domain reads DGGITQSPKYLFRKEGQNVTLSCEQNLNHDAMYWYRQDPGQGLRLIYYSQIVNDFQKGDIAEGYSVSREKKESFPLTVTSAQKNPTAFYLCASSPKSPLHFGNGTRLTVT.

The J gene is TRBJ2-4, the V gene TRBV12-3 or TRBV12-4; the match to TRBD2 covers 8 bases. The CDR3 has 16 residues. V lost 5 bases to trimming and J lost 2 bases; unmatched junction nucleotides: 8. CDR3 residues: CASSPEREKPKNIQYF. CDR3 sequence (DNA): TGTGCCAGCAGTCCGGAGCGGGAGAAGCCCAAAAACATTCAGTACTTC.

The table lists this clonotype with many counts. The rearrangement links TRBV7-9 to TRBJ2-5; 13 nucleotides match TRBD2. Germline CDR1 is SEHNR and CDR2 is FQNEAQ (reference sequence). Trimming removed 2 bases from V and 9 bases from J; junction bases left unmatched: 12. The CDR3 sequence is 17 residues long. The CDR3 sequence: CASSLLGTSGIREPQYF. The CDR3 DNA sequence: TGTGCCAGCAGCTTATTAGGGACTAGCGGGATTAGGGAGCCCCAGTACTTC.

This clonotype has a count of ten or more. V is TRBV7-9 and J is TRBJ2-5; TRBD2 might be the D (6 bases). V lost 6 bases to trimming and J lost 3 bases, with 14 bases between them. Germline CDR1 is SEHNR and CDR2 is FQNEAQ (reference sequence). The CDR3 consists of 14 residues. CDR3 sequence reads: CASSYETREETQYF. DNA for the CDR3: TGTGCCAGCAGTTACGAGACTAGGGAAGAGACCCAGTACTTC. Full variable domain (rest looked up from reference TRBV7-9 and TRBJ2-5): DTGVSQNPRHKITKRGQNVTFRCDPISEHNRLYWYRQTLGQGPEFLTYFQNEAQLEKSRLLSDRFSAERPKGSFSTLEIQRTEQGDSAMYLCASSYETREETQYFGPGTRLLVL.

This clonotype was counted at least ten times. The gene calls are TRBV6-5 and TRBJ1-3; unclear D gene. V lost 6 bases, J lost 2 bases, and 17 bases lay in between. The CDR3 runs to 16 residues. CDR1 is MNHEY and CDR2 is SVGAGI in the germline V gene. The CDR3 protein is CASRPSLKGTGNTIYF. CDR3 DNA: TGTGCCAGCAGGCCGTCACTTAAGGGCACTGGAAACACCATATATTTT.

About this clonotype itself: It may be a read error: a sequence one base away is much more abundant. The V and J genes are TRBV6-6 and TRBJ1-6; perhaps TRBD1 as D (5 bases). In germline, CDR1 is MNHNY, CDR2 SVGAGI (reference sequence). V was pared by 5 bases and J by 4 bases, with 9 bases between. This CDR3 is built from 14 residues. The CDR3 loop reads CASSHEGYNSPLHF. The CDR3 region has the DNA TGTGCCAGCAGTCACGAGGGGTATAATTCACCCCTCCACTTT.

This clonotype was detected many times. The chain carries TRBV14 and TRBJ2-6, with D possibly being TRBD1 (6 bases). The CDR3 totals 15 residues. V lost 2 bases to trimming and J lost 2 bases, with 7 bases between them. The germline V gene has CDR1 SGHDN and CDR2 FVKESK. CDR3 amino acids: CASSQKGAGANVLTF. The CDR3 DNA follows: TGTGCCAGCAGCCAAAAGGGGGCTGGGGCCAACGTCCTGACTTTC.

This clonotype was observed at least ten times. The rearrangement uses TRBV7-9 and TRBJ2-7, with 12 positions matching TRBD2. CDR3 size: 15 residues. J was trimmed by 5 bases and V by 7 bases; bases with no gene match: 9. Germline CDR1 reads SEHNR; CDR2 reads FQNEAQ (reference sequence). Here the CDR3 DNA reads TGTGCCAGCACCGACCAACTAGCGGGAGGTGACGAGCAGTACTTC. Its protein is CASTDQLAGGDEQYF.

The J gene is TRBJ1-4, the V gene TRBV27; D is possibly TRBD1 (5 bases). CDR3 length: 17 amino acids. The germline V gene has CDR1 MNHEY and CDR2 SMNVEV (reference sequence). Trimming cost V 2 bases and J 6 bases, with 19 bases left between them. The CDR3: CASSLRFGGARDEKLFF. CDR3 bases: TGTGCCAGCAGTTTACGCTTTGGGGGAGCCCGTGATGAAAAACTGTTTTTT.

This clonotype was seen at least ten times. The chain carries TRBV30 and TRBJ1-2, with D maybe TRBD1 (5 bases). Per germline, CDR1 GTSNPN and CDR2 SVGIG (reference sequence). The CDR3 has 13 residues. V was trimmed by 3 bases and J by 4 bases, leaving 12 bases between them. The CDR3 DNA is TGTGCCTGGAGCCAGGGCGGACCCTATGGCTACACCTTC. Its protein is CAWSQGGPYGYTF.

The sample holds many counts of this clonotype. The V gene is TRBV6-6, the J gene TRBJ2-2; D possibly corresponds to TRBD1 (5 bases). From germline, CDR1 is MNHNY and CDR2 SVGAGI (reference sequence). V was shortened by 6 bases and J by 1 base, with 12 bases between the two germline ends. The CDR3 runs to 15 residues. CDR3 in DNA: TGTGCCAGCAGCTTCATGACAGTGAACACCGGGGAGCTGTTTTTT. Protein sequence: CASSFMTVNTGELFF.

The chain employs TRBV19 and TRBJ1-5; perhaps TRBD1 as D (6 bases). The CDR3 spans 15 residues. Trimming stripped 1 base from V and 11 bases from J, with 18 bases between. Germline V gene sequence: CDR1 LNHDA, CDR2 SQIVND (reference sequence). The CDR3 here is CASSIASRAGETQHF. In DNA form, the CDR3 reads TGTGCCAGTAGTATAGCATCCCGGGCAGGGGAGACCCAGCATTTT.

The rearrangement joins TRBV27 to TRBJ2-5; TRBD2 matches 11 bases. Germline-derived CDR1 and CDR2 are MNHEY and SMNVEV (reference sequence). Trimming cost V 4 bases and J 2 bases; bases outside gene matches: 6. The CDR3 spans 16 residues. The CDR3 region is CASSSRLAGRQETQYF. As DNA, the CDR3 is TGTGCCAGCAGTTCCCGACTAGCGGGGCGTCAAGAGACCCAGTACTTC.

This clonotype was picked up many times. A read error is possible here, since a much larger clone lies one base away. The V and J genes are TRBV4-3 and TRBJ2-7; 7 bases are shared with TRBD1. With V trimmed by 4 bases and J by 4 bases, 10 bases remained unmatched. The CDR3 extends over 15 amino acids. CDR1 LGHNA and CDR2 YSLEER come from the germline V gene. The CDR3 loop reads CASSRDSGTAYEQYF. DNA for the CDR3: TGCGCCAGCAGCCGAGATTCCGGGACAGCGTACGAGCAGTACTTC.

Details on this clonotype: A read error may explain this, as a much larger clone is one base away. This sequence joins TRBV9 and TRBJ2-1; weak D call: TRBD2 (5 bases). The CDR3 totals 14 residues. Per the germline V gene, CDR1 is SGDLS and CDR2 is YYNGEE. The CDR3 DNA reads as TGTGCCAGCAGCCCCCGGGTAGCGTACAATGAGCAGTCCTTC. Translation gives CASSPRVAYNEQSF.

This clonotype has a handful of counts. The genes are TRBV29-1 and TRBJ1-1, with D tentatively TRBD1 (5 bases). This CDR3 has 13 residues. Trimming removed 7 bases at V and 5 bases at J, with 17 bases between. The V gene's germline CDR1 is SQVTM and CDR2 ANQGSEA. CDR3 nucleotide sequence: TGCAGCGCTCGGACTGGGGCGAGGACTGAAGCTTTCTTT. It encodes CSARTGARTEAFF.